The next 27 T cell receptor beta chains were all read from a single sample in a study of T cell repertoires in cytomegalovirus infection (dated by TCRdb to the late 2010s). The sample was run on an Illumina HiSeq 1500. TCRdb trimmed public reads at Q25 via fastp, called clones via MiXCR and kept in-frame beta chains. Every entry covers one CDR3 protein and lists the most common genes and DNA from its rows. The sample contains about 890,000 distinct CDR3 sequences, roughly 30% of them found a single time. The top ten clonotypes cover over 13% of the sample. Antigens of these TCRs are unknown. The sample's treatment or condition label, decoded: in vitro stimulation with specific CMV peptide epitopes to enrich CMV-specific T cells. Here the sequenced sample was cultured CD8+ T cells from PBMCs, taken from culture after CMV antigen stimulation. The receptors were gathered from a human donor in good health (CMV status not recorded). Some clones in this sample may be carry-over from other donors' samples.

This clonotype has at least ten counts. V gene TRBV7-9 combines with J gene TRBJ2-2; D possibly corresponds to TRBD1 (6 bases). The V end lost 8 bases, the J end lost 10 bases, and 11 bases lay between the germline ends. Germline V lookup: CDR1 SEHNR, CDR2 FQNEAQ (reference sequence). The CDR3 totals 11 residues. The CDR3 nucleotides are TGTGCCAGCGGGCAGGGGTCGGAGCTGTTTTTT. It encodes CASGQGSELFF.

The V and J genes are TRBV4-1 and TRBJ1-2; 9 nucleotides line up with TRBD1. Germline V gene data show CDR1 as MGHRA and CDR2 as YSYEKL. This CDR3 contains 16 residues. J lost 4 bases, V lost 2 bases, and 8 bases had no gene match. This CDR3 reads CASSQTTGGRAYGYTF. Here the CDR3 DNA reads TGCGCCAGCAGCCAAACCACAGGGGGCCGCGCCTATGGCTACACCTTC.

This rearrangement joins TRBV27 to TRBJ2-7; D is unresolved. Germline CDR1 reads MNHEY; CDR2 reads SMNVEV (reference sequence). The CDR3 is 14 amino acids. V lost 5 bases and J lost 3, with 14 bases in between. The CDR3, as DNA: TGTGCCAGCAGTGTGGACGGCCCAAGCTACGAGCAGTACTTC. It is translated as CASSVDGPSYEQYF.

Points on this clonotype: This may be a read error: a much more frequent sequence differs by one nucleotide. The rearrangement links TRBV7-6 to TRBJ1-1; D gene unclear. Germline assignment: CDR1 SGHVS and CDR2 FNYEAQ. The CDR3 contains 14 residues. This chain's CDR3 is CVSSTHRGNTEAFF. CDR3 bases: TGTGTCAGCAGCACCCATCGGGGGAACACTGAAGCTTTCTTT.

In this sample, this clonotype turned up a few times. The rearrangement uses TRBV27 and TRBJ1-6, with a tentative D call TRBD1 (5 bases). Trimming shortened V by 9 bases and J by 6 bases, and 21 bases separated the two germline ends. CDR1 is MNHEY and CDR2 is SMNVEV in the germline V gene (reference sequence). The CDR3 is 16 amino acids. The CDR3 region is CASSLRGGVRNSPLHF. CDR3 DNA: TGTGCCAGTTCTCTCCGGGGGGGAGTACGTAATTCACCCCTCCACTTT.

The chain joins TRBV12-5 to TRBJ1-2; D gene unclear. V lost 0 bases and J 4 bases, leaving 9 bases between the germline ends. Germline loops: CDR1 LGHNT, CDR2 FRNRAP. The CDR3 has 14 amino acids. The CDR3 DNA is TGTGCTAGTGGTTTGGTGGGGTCTGGCTATGGCTACACCTTC. Its translation: CASGLVGSGYGYTF.

This clonotype was found many times. The genes are TRBV7-8 and TRBJ1-1; TRBD1 aligns across 9 bases. CDR1 and CDR2 from the germline V gene are SGHVS and FQNEAQ. Trimming took 3 bases from V and 3 from J; bases not matched to a gene: 11. The CDR3 consists of 17 residues. In DNA form, the CDR3 reads TGTGCCAGCAGCTTTCCCAGGGACAGGGCAGAGGACACTGAAGCTTTCTTT. It translates to CASSFPRDRAEDTEAFF.

V is TRBV7-9 and J is TRBJ2-7; no definite D call. V lost 1 base and J 4 bases, leaving 8 bases between the germline ends. There are 13 residues in the CDR3. The V gene's germline CDR1 is SEHNR and CDR2 FQNEAQ (reference sequence). CDR3 sequence reads: CASSLDLLYEQYF. CDR3 in DNA: TGTGCCAGCAGCTTAGATCTCCTTTACGAGCAGTACTTC.

This clonotype has ten or more counts. J is TRBJ1-6 and V is TRBV28; unclear D gene. V lost 4 bases and J lost 5, with 12 bases in between. The CDR3 is 15 residues long. Per germline, CDR1 MDHEN and CDR2 SYDVKM. As DNA, the CDR3 is TGTGCCAGCAGTTCCCTAATGGGCGATAATTCACCCCTCCACTTT. Protein sequence: CASSSLMGDNSPLHF. Supplemented by reference TRBV28 and TRBJ1-6, the full variable domain reads DVKVTQSSRYLVKRTGEKVFLECVQDMDHENMFWYRQDPGLGLRLIYFSYDVKMKEKGDIPEGYSVSREKKERFSLILESASTNQTSMYLCASSSLMGDNSPLHFGNGTRLTVT.

The J gene is TRBJ1-5, the V gene TRBV6-5; D not certain. This CDR3 is built from 13 residues. Germline-derived CDR1 and CDR2 are MNHEY and SVGAGI. Trimming left V 2 bases short and J 3 bases short, with 5 bases between. Here the CDR3 DNA reads TGTGCCAGCAGTTACGGCCCCAATCAGCCCCAGCATTTT. It yields the protein CASSYGPNQPQHF.

This clonotype was counted between two and nine times. This chain joins TRBV4-1 and TRBJ1-1; a weak D match, TRBD1 (6 bases). Germline CDR1 and CDR2: MGHRA and YSYEKL. The CDR3 has 16 residues. V shed 1 base and J shed 2 bases, with 14 bases lying between them. CDR3 in DNA: TGCGCCAGCAGCCAAGTAAGAACAGGGACTAACACTGAAGCTTTCTTT. This sequence encodes CASSQVRTGTNTEAFF.

Worth noting for this clonotype: Being one base from a much bigger clone, this may be a read error. CDR3 in amino acids: CASSPEATDTQHF. The CDR3 nucleotides are TGTGCCAGCAGCCCAGAAGCGACAGATACGCAGCATTTT. The genes are TRBV7-2 and TRBJ2-3, with D possibly TRBD1 on 5 matching bases. The J call may be faulty, since TRBJ1-5 better matches the DNA end. Looked up from germline, CDR1 is SGHTA and CDR2 is FQGNSA. This CDR3 has 13 amino acids.

V and J are TRBV12-3 or TRBV12-4 and TRBJ2-3, with no clear D. The CDR3 consists of 13 residues. Deletions cut 5 bases from V and 6 bases from J, with 12 bases between. CDR3 amino acids: CASSQWGRDTQYF. CDR3 nucleotides: TGTGCCAGCAGTCAGTGGGGTAGGGATACGCAGTATTTT.

This clonotype was counted only a few times. The chain has TRBV5-4 and TRBJ2-1, with a possible D match to TRBD1 (5 bases). This CDR3 spans 13 amino acids. Germline CDR1 reads SGHNT; CDR2 reads YYREEE (reference sequence). V was pared by 2 bases and J by 5 bases, with 8 bases between. Here the CDR3 DNA reads TGTGCCAGCAGCTTTTGGACAAACAATGAGCAGTTCTTC. This sequence encodes CASSFWTNNEQFF.

The gene calls are TRBV27 and TRBJ1-1; the D gene is possibly TRBD1 (5 bases). Germline CDR1 and CDR2: MNHEY and SMNVEV (reference sequence). Trimming stripped 1 base from V and 11 bases from J, with 20 bases between. CDR3 length equals 15 residues. The CDR3 here is CASSLWGGPREQAFF. CDR3 nucleotides: TGTGCCAGCAGTTTATGGGGGGGACCTCGTGAACAGGCTTTCTTT.

V usage is TRBV19 and J usage is TRBJ1-6; unclear D gene. V dropped 3 bases and J dropped 0 bases, with 9 bases sitting between them. Germline V gene sequence: CDR1 LNHDA, CDR2 SQIVND (reference sequence). The CDR3 sequence is 16 residues long. In DNA form, the CDR3 reads TGTGCCAGTAGTATTTCAGGTTTCTCCTATAATTCACCCCTCCACTTT. Translation gives CASSISGFSYNSPLHF. Combining the CDR3 with reference TRBV19 and TRBJ1-6 gives the whole variable domain DGGITQSPKYLFRKEGQNVTLSCEQNLNHDAMYWYRQDPGQGLRLIYYSQIVNDFQKGDIAEGYSVSREKKESFPLTVTSAQKNPTAFYLCASSISGFSYNSPLHFGNGTRLTVT.

The chain carries TRBV27 and TRBJ1-1; 10 nucleotides match TRBD1. CDR1 and CDR2 from the germline V gene are MNHEY and SMNVEV (reference sequence). The ends lost 8 bases at V and 7 bases at J; junction bases unmatched: 10. This CDR3 has 14 amino acids. The CDR3 DNA reads TGTGCCAGCCGGACAGGGGGTAGAGGCGTTGAAGCTTTCTTT. Its translation is CASRTGGRGVEAFF.

This clonotype came up many times. The rearrangement links TRBV5-8 to TRBJ1-2; D is unclear. V was pared by 3 bases and J by 5 bases, with 14 bases between. The CDR3 has 14 residues. CDR1 and CDR2 (germline): SGHTS, YDEGEE. The CDR3 here is CASSSSWRPYGYTF. In DNA form, the CDR3 reads TGTGCCAGCAGCTCGAGTTGGAGGCCTTATGGCTACACCTTC.

The chain has TRBV24-1 and TRBJ2-2, with D unresolved. The V gene lost 4 bases and the J gene lost 8 bases, with 13 bases spanning the gap. The germline V gene has CDR1 KGHDR and CDR2 SFDVKD. The CDR3 loop spans 14 amino acids. CDR3 region: CATSDTDRSGELFF. The CDR3 DNA is TGTGCCACCAGTGACACGGATCGTTCTGGGGAGCTGTTTTTT.

This clonotype was seen repeatedly, ten times or more. The V and J genes are TRBV7-2 and TRBJ2-5, with unresolved D. V dropped 1 base and J dropped 5 bases, with 8 bases sitting between them. The length of the CDR3 is 13 residues. Germline CDR1 reads SGHTA; CDR2 reads FQGNSA. The CDR3 sequence: CASSLGPAETQYF. The CDR3 DNA sequence: TGTGCCAGCAGCTTAGGGCCTGCGGAGACCCAGTACTTC.

The rearrangement links TRBV14 to TRBJ2-3; 8 bases fit TRBD1. V was clipped by 0 bases and J by 2 bases; unmatched bases: 13. CDR3 size: 19 residues. The germline gives CDR1 SGHDN, CDR2 FVKESK. CDR3: CASSQERVSDRETTDTQYF. CDR3 coding DNA: TGTGCCAGCAGCCAAGAACGGGTCTCGGACAGGGAAACCACAGATACGCAGTATTTT.

The chain combines TRBV5-1 with TRBJ2-3; 11 bases match TRBD2. The CDR3 is 20 residues long. The V gene end was trimmed by 3 bases and the J gene end by 0 bases; junction bases not matched to a gene: 15. Germline V gene lookup returns CDR1 SGHRS and CDR2 YFSETQ. The chain's CDR3 is CASSYPSLLAGDSSTDTQYF. The CDR3 DNA follows: TGCGCCAGCAGCTACCCGTCGCTACTAGCGGGGGATTCTAGCACAGATACGCAGTATTTT.

This clonotype was found a few times. The rearrangement joins TRBV12-3 or TRBV12-4 to TRBJ1-5; no definite D call. Between the trimmed V and J ends, which lost 7 bases and 9 bases, there was a span of 16 bases. The CDR3 extends over 13 amino acids. CDR3 loop: CASTTDLSWPQHF. CDR3 DNA sequence: TGTGCCAGCACAACTGATCTCTCGTGGCCCCAGCATTTT.

A few counts support this clonotype. The chain joins TRBV2 to TRBJ1-2, with unresolved D. Looked up from germline, CDR1 is SNHLY and CDR2 is FYNNEI. The CDR3 extends over 12 amino acids. Trimming cost V 4 bases and J 4 bases, with 7 bases left between them. CDR3: CASSGLPYGYTF. The CDR3 bases are TGTGCCAGCAGTGGCCTACCCTATGGCTACACCTTC.

The chain has TRBV6-2 or TRBV6-3 and TRBJ1-5; D not certain. This CDR3 spans 11 amino acids. Trimming took 5 bases from V and 10 from J, leaving 9 bases between them. From germline, CDR1 is MNHEY and CDR2 SVGEGT. CDR3 coding DNA: TGTGCCAGCAGTGTACCGGGACCCCAGCATTTT. Amino acid sequence: CASSVPGPQHF.

A word on this clonotype: This may be a read error, as it is one base from a much larger clone. The rearrangement joins TRBV7-2 to TRBJ2-5; a possible D gene is TRBD2 (5 bases). Germline V gene sequence: CDR1 SGHTA, CDR2 FQGNSA. This CDR3 comprises 14 residues. V was shortened by 4 bases and J by 5 bases, with 14 bases between the two germline ends. Here the CDR3 reads CASSSLEGQETQYF. DNA of the CDR3: TGTGCCAGCAGCTCCCTCGAGGGCCAGGAGACCCAGTACTTC.

In this sample, this clonotype turned up many times. The chain uses TRBV12-3 or TRBV12-4 and TRBJ1-1; D perhaps matches TRBD1 (6 bases). V lost 5 bases to trimming and J lost 1 base, with 11 bases between them. The CDR3 loop spans 14 amino acids. The CDR3 DNA sequence: TGTGCCAGCAGTCCTCTCAGGGGGAACACTGAAGCTTTCTTT. The encoded protein is CASSPLRGNTEAFF.